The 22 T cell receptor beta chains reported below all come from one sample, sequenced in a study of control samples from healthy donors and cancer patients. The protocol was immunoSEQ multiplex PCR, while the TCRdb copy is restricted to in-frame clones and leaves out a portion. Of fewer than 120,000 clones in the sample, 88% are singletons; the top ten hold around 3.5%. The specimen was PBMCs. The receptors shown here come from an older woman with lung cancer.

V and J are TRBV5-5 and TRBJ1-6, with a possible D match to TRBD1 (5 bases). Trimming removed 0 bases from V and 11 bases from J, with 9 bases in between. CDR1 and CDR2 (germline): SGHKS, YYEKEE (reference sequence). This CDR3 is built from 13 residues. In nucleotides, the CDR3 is TGTGCCAGCAGCTTGGCGGGGGTGCCACCCCTCCACTTT. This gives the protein CASSLAGVPPLHF.

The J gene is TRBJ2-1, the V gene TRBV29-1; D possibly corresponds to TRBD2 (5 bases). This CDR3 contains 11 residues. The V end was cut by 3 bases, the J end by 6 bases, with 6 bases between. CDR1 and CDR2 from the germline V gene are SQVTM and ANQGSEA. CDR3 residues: CSVEDFNEQFF. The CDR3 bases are TGCAGCGTTGAGGACTTCAATGAGCAGTTCTTC.

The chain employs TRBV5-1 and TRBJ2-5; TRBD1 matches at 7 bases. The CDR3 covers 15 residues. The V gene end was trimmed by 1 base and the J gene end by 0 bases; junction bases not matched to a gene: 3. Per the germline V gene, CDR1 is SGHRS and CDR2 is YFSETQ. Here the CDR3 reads CASSLLGQHQETQYF. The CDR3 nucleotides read TGCGCCAGCAGCTTGTTGGGACAGCACCAAGAGACCCAGTACTTC.

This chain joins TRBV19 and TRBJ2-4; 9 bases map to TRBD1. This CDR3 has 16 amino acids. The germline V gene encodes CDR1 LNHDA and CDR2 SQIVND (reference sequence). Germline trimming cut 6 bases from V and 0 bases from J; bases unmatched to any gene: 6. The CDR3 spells CASSRTGDLAKNIQYF. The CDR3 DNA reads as TGTGCCAGTAGCAGGACAGGGGATCTAGCCAAAAACATTCAGTACTTC. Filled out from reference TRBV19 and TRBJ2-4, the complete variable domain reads DGGITQSPKYLFRKEGQNVTLSCEQNLNHDAMYWYRQDPGQGLRLIYYSQIVNDFQKGDIAEGYSVSREKKESFPLTVTSAQKNPTAFYLCASSRTGDLAKNIQYFGAGTRLSVL.

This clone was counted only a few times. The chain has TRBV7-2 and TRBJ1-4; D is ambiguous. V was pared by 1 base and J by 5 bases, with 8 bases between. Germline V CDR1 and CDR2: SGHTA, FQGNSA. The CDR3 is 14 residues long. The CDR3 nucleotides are TGTGCCAGCAGCTTAGACGGGTACAATGAAAAACTGTTTTTT. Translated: CASSLDGYNEKLFF.

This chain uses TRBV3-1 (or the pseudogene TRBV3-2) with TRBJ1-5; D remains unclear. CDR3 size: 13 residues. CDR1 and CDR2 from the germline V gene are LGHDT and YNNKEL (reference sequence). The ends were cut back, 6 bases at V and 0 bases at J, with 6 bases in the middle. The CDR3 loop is CASSLSSNQPQHF. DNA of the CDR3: TGTGCCAGCAGTCTCAGTAGCAATCAGCCCCAGCATTTT.

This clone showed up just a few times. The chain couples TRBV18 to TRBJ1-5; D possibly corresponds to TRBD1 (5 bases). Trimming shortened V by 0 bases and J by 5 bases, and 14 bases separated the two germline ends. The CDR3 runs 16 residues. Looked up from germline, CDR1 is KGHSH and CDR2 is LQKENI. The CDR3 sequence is CASSPPMGQGYQPQHF. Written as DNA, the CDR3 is TGTGCCAGCTCACCACCCATGGGGCAGGGCTATCAGCCCCAGCATTTT.

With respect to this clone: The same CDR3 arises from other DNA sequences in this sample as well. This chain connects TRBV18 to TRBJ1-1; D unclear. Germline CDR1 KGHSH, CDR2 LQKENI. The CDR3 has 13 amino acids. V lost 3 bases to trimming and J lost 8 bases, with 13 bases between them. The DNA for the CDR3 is TGTGCCAGCTCACCGCTAAAAGATACAGAAGCTTTCTTT. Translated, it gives CASSPLKDTEAFF.

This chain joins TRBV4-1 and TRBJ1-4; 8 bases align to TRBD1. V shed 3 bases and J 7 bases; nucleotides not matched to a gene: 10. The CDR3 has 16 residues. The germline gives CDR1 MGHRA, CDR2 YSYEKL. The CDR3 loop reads CASSHHTQGGGEKLFF. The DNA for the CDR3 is TGCGCCAGCAGCCATCATACACAGGGGGGGGGTGAAAAACTGTTTTTT.

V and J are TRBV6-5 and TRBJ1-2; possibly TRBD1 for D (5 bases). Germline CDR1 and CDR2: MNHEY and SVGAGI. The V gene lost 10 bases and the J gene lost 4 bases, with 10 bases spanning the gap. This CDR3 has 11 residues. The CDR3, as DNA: TGTGCCATTGGACAAAGCTATGGCTACACCTTC. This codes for CAIGQSYGYTF.

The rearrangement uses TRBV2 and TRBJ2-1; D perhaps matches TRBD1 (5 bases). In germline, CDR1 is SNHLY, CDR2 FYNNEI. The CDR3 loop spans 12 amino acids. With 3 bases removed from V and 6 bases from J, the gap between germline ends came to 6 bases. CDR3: CASSDRGNEQFF. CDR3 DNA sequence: TGTGCCAGCAGTGATAGGGGCAATGAGCAGTTCTTC.

The DNA of the CDR3 is TGTGCCAGCAGCCAAGATCGGGGGCTTGGGGCCAACGTCCTGACTTTC. Translation: CASSQDRGLGANVLTF. The chain has TRBV3-1 (or the pseudogene TRBV3-2) and TRBJ2-6; either TRBD1 or TRBD2 may supply D (6 bases each). The CDR3 length is 16 residues. Germline loops: CDR1 LGHDT, CDR2 YNNKEL (reference sequence). Trimming stripped 0 bases from V and 3 bases from J, with 9 bases between.

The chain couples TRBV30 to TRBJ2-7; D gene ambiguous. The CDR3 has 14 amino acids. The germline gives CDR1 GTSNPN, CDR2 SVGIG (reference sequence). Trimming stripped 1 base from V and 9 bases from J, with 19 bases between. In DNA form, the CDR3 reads TGTGCCTGGAGTGGCAGTGGCAGGACCGGCGTGCAGTACTTC. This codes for CAWSGSGRTGVQYF.

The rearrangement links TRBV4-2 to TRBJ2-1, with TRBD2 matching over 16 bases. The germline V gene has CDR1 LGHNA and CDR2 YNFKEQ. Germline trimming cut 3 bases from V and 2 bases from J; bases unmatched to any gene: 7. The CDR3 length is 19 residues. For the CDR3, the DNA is TGTGCCAGCAGCCAGTCACCGGGACTAGCGGGGGGGGCCTACAATGAGCAGTTCTTC. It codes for CASSQSPGLAGGAYNEQFF.

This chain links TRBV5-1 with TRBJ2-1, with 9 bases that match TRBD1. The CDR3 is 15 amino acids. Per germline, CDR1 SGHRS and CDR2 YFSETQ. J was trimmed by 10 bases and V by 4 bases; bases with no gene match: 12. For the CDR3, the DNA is TGCGCCAGCAGCCTTACAGGGGGCGAATCGATCGAGCAGTTCTTC. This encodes CASSLTGGESIEQFF.

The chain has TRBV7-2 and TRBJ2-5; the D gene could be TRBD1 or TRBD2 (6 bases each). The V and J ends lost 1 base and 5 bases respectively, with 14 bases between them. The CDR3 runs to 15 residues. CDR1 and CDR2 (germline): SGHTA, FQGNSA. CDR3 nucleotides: TGTGCCAGCAGCTTAGGATACGGGGGCTGGGAGACCCAGTACTTC. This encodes CASSLGYGGWETQYF.

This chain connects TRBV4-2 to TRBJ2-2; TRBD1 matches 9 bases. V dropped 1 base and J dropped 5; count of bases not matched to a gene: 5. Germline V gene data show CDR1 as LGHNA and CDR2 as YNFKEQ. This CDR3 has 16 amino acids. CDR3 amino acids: CASSQVVGQGTGELFF. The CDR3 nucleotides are TGTGCCAGCAGCCAAGTCGTTGGACAGGGGACCGGGGAGCTGTTTTTT.

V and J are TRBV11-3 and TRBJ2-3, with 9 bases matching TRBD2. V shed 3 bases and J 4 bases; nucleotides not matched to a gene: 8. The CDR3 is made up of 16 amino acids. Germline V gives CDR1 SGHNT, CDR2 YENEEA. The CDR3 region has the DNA TGTGCCAGCAGCTTCTCTTCGACTAGCGGATCAGATACGCAGTATTTT. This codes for CASSFSSTSGSDTQYF.

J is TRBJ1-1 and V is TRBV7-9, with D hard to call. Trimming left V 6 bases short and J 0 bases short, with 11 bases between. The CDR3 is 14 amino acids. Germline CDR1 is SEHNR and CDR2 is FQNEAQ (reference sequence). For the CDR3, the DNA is TGTGCCAGCAGGGAGAGGGTGGTGAACACTGAAGCTTTCTTT. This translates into CASRERVVNTEAFF.

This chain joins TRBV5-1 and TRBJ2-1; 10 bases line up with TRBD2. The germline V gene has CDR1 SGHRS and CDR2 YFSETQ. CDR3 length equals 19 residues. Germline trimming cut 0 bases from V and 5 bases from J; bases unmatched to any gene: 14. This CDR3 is CASSLGFLAGVNAHNEQFF. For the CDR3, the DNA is TGCGCCAGCAGCTTGGGGTTTCTAGCGGGAGTCAACGCTCACAATGAGCAGTTCTTC.

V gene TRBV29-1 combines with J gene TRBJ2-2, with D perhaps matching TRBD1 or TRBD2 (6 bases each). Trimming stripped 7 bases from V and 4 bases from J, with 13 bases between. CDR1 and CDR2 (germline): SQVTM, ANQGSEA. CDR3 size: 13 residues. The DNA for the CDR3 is TGCAGCGCTAGGGGGGTTAGCACCGGGGAGCTGTTTTTT. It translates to CSARGVSTGELFF.

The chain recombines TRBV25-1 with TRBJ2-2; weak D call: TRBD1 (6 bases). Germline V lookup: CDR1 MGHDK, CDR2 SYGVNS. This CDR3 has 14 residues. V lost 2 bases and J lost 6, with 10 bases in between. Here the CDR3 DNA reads TGTGCCAGCAGTGAAAGGGGGTCCGCCGGGGAGCTGTTTTTT. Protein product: CASSERGSAGELFF.